This entry features one T cell receptor beta chain sequence. Peripheral blood CD8+ and CD4+ T cells were profiled by TCR beta sequencing. The data were obtained in a study of CD8 T cells in Susac syndrome. After extraction with the RNeasy kit, about 0.5 to 1 ug of the RNA was reverse transcribed using random hexamers. The method of amplification for TCR beta CDR3 was immunoSEQ multiplex PCR, covering 54 Vbeta and 13 Jbeta. MiXCR, applied by TCRdb to the immunoSEQ multiplex PCR reads, yields one record per CDR3 protein. This table holds some 99,000 distinct CDR3 sequences, over 90% found once. This CDR3 comprises 11 residues. Germline CDR1 is MNHEY and CDR2 is SVGAGI. V was cut by 0 bases and J by 9 bases, with 6 bases left in between.

The TCR originated in a human donor with Susac syndrome. The material sequenced was CD4+ T cells from PBMCs. The genes are TRBV6-5 and TRBJ2-7; D is unresolved. The CDR3 is CASSYSGRQYF. The CDR3 region has the DNA TGTGCCAGCAGTTACTCGGGAAGGCAGTACTTC.